These T cell receptor beta chains were read from a single sample in a study of CD8 T cells in Susac syndrome. TCRdb re-derived calls from the immunoSEQ multiplex PCR reads in MiXCR, one entry per CDR3 protein. The sample has 70,000 to 100,000 distinct CDR3 sequences; 90% to 95% are singletons. The sequenced sample consisted of CD8+ T cells from PBMCs. Every receptor here comes from a human donor in good health. Both conserved end residues are trimmed from each CDR3. A D gene is named only where the DNA matches it firmly. Clone size is stated in some rows and not others, as once, few, many or a class when expanded.

v_gene	len	abundance	j_gene	d_gene	CDR3aa
TRBV7-9	10	-	TRBJ2-1	-	ASSLLDNEQF
TRBV27	13	-	TRBJ1-4	-	ASSAAQLANEKLF
TRBV11-2	13	-	TRBJ2-2	TRBD1	ASSLDLTGAGELF
TRBV23-1	18	-	TRBJ2-3	TRBD2	ASSPPQGISAGGLQVTQY
TRBV6-6	11	-	TRBJ2-7	-	ATGGSSSYEQY
TRBV7-9	12	-	TRBJ2-5	-	ASRPFTGKETQY
TRBV7-8	14	-	TRBJ1-5	-	ASSLGYGISNQPQH
TRBV6-2/TRBV6-3	10	-	TRBJ2-3	-	ASSYGVDTQY
TRBV30	11	-	TRBJ1-1	-	AWSLDSNTEAF
TRBV7-9	10	-	TRBJ2-3	-	ASSLLSDTQY
TRBV2	14	-	TRBJ1-1	TRBD1	ASSEEGGRGFAWVF
TRBV9	13	-	TRBJ2-7	-	ASSVDGVPLYEQY
TRBV19	10	once	TRBJ1-1	-	ASSRRYTEAF
TRBV14	17	-	TRBJ2-5	-	ASSQERDRLAGAGETQY
TRBV20-1	12	-	TRBJ2-1	-	SARDRRAGNEQF
TRBV6-5	13	-	TRBJ2-6	-	ASSYVRAGANVLT
TRBV24-1	12	-	TRBJ1-4	TRBD1	ATSPGTDPEKLF
TRBV12-3/TRBV12-4	9	-	TRBJ2-5	-	ASSFGETQY
TRBV7-8	14	once	TRBJ2-5	-	ASSHRDRDHQETQY
TRBV19	10	-	TRBJ1-3	TRBD1	ASGQVANTIY
TRBV4-1	13	-	TRBJ2-5	-	ASSQEGGSGETQY
TRBV29-1	11	once	TRBJ1-3	-	SVAGNSGNTIY
TRBV9	11	-	TRBJ2-2	-	ASSAPATGELF
TRBV4-1	12	-	TRBJ2-7	-	ASSQEGLIYEQY
TRBV7-9	9	-	TRBJ2-1	-	ASSREAEQF
TRBV5-1	13	-	TRBJ2-1	TRBD1	ASSLGDRAENEQF
TRBV20-1	11	-	TRBJ1-1	-	SARGPYGGEAF
TRBV7-9	9	once	TRBJ1-2	-	ASSRLYGYT
TRBV6-2/TRBV6-3	14	-	TRBJ2-5	-	ASSYTDGPVAETQY